This T cell receptor beta chain was sequenced in a study of response to subunit inactivated influenza vaccine. Study-level points and caveats: It was the authors' suggestion that each seasonal influenza vaccination recruits few new T cells.

The CDR3 extends over 14 amino acids. Trimming pared 3 bases from V and 5 bases from J, leaving 12 bases between. Germline CDR1 KGHDR, CDR2 SFDVKD. Turning to this clonotype: The target antigen is unknown.

From the RT-PCR reads, TCRdb called clonotypes with MiXCR, one entry per CDR3 protein. The sample has 800,000 or so distinct CDR3 sequences; around 20% are singletons. Sequenced material: PBMCs from blood, taken approximately 5 days after vaccination. The chain recombines TRBV24-1 with TRBJ2-5; D may be TRBD1 (5 bases). The clonotype originates from a man aged 50-60 years who received an inactivated influenza vaccine. The DNA for the CDR3 is TGTGCCACCAGTGATAAGACAGTGGGGGAGACCCAGTACTTC. Amino acids: CATSDKTVGETQYF.